Given below is one T cell receptor beta chain in context. This specimen belongs to a study of shared clonotypes between healthy human individuals. After removal of 3 bases from V and 6 bases from J, the junction contained 7 bases not matched to a gene. Germline loops: CDR1 MNHNS, CDR2 SASEGT. The CDR3 contains 14 residues. The repertoire was sequenced with immunoSEQ multiplex PCR; TCRdb's copy has only in-frame clones and lacks some. This sample has about half a million clones, with around 73% found just once. Donation came from healthy HIV-negative adults that had no recent acute infections or vaccinations.

The specimen was PBMCs. The V gene is TRBV6-1, the J gene TRBJ1-1; 7 bases match TRBD1. The source is a woman in her 40s in good health. Some clones in this sample may be carry-over from other donors' samples. CDR3 sequence reads: CASSDGQESSEAFF. The CDR3 nucleotides read TGTGCCAGCAGTGATGGACAGGAGAGTTCTGAAGCTTTCTTT.